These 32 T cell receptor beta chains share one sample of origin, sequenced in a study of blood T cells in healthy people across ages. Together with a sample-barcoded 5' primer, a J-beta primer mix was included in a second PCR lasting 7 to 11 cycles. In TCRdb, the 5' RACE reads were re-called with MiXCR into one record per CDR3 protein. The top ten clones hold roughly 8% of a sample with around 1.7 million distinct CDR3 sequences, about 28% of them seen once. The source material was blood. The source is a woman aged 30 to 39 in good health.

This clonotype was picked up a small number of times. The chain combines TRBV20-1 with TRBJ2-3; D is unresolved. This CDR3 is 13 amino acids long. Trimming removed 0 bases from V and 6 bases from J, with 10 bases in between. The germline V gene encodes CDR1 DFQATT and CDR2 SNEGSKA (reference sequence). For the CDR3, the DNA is TGCAGTGCTAGAGAACTCGCTCGGGATACGCAGTATTTT. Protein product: CSARELARDTQYF.

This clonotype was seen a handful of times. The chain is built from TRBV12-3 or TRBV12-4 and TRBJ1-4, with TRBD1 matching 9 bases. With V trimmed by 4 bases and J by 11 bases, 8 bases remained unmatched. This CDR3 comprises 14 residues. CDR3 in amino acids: CASSSDRGVKKLFF. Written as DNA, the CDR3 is TGTGCCAGCAGTTCGGACAGGGGCGTGAAGAAACTGTTTTTT.

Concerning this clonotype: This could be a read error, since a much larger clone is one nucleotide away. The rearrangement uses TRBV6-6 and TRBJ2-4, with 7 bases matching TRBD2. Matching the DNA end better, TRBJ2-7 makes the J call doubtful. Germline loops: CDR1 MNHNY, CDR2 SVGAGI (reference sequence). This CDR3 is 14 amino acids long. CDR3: CASSDGGSAYEQYF. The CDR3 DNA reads TGTGCCAGCAGTGACGGCGGGAGCGCGTACGAGCAGTACTTC.

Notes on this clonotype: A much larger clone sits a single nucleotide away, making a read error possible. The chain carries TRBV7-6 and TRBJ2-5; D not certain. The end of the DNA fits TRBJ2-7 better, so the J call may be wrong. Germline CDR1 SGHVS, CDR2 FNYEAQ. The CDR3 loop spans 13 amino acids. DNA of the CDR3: TGTGCCAGCAGCGCCCCGGGTCTACTCGAGCAGTACTTC. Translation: CASSAPGLLEQYF.

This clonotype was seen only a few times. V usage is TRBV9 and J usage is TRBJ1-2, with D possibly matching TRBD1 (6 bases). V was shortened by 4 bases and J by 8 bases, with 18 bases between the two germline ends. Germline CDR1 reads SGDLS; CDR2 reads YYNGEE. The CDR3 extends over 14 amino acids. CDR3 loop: CASSTFDTGPGYTF. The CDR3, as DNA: TGTGCCAGCAGCACCTTCGACACAGGGCCCGGCTACACCTTC.

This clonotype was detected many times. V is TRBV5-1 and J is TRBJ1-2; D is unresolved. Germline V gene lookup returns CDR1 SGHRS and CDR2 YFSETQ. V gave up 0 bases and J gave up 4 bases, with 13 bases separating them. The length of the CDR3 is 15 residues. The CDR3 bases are TGCGCCAGCAGCTTGGCCTCACCGCGAGGCTATGGCTACACCTTC. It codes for CASSLASPRGYGYTF.

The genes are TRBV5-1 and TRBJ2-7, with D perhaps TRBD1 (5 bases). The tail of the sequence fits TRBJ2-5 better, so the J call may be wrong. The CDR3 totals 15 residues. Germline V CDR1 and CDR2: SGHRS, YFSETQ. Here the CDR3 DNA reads TGCGCCAGCAGCTTGGGGGGCACGTCACTCGAGACCCAGTACTTC. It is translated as CASSLGGTSLETQYF.

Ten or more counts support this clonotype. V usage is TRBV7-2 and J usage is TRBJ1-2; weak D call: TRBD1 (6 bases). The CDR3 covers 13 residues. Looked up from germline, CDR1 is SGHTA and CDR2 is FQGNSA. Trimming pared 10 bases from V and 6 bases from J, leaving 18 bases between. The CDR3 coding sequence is TGTGCCACAGCCGGGACACGTCTTGATGGCTACACCTTC. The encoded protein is CATAGTRLDGYTF.

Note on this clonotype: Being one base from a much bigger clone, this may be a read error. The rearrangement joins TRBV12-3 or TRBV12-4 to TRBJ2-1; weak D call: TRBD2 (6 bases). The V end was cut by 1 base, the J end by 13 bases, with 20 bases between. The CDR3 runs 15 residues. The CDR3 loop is CASSLGGLGGLTQFF. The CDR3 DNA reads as TGTGCCAGCAGTTTAGGGGGACTCGGAGGCTTGACCCAGTTCTTC.

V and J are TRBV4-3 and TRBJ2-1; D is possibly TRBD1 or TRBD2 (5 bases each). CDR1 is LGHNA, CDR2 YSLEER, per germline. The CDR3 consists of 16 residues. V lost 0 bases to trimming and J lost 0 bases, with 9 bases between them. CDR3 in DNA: TGCGCCAGCAGCCAAGATCGGGACGGCTCCTACAATGAGCAGTTCTTC. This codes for CASSQDRDGSYNEQFF.

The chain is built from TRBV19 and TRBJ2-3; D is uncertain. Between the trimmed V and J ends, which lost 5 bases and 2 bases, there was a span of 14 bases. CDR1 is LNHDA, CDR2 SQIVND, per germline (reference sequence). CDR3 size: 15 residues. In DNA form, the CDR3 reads TGTGCCAGTAGTCCCCGACGGTATACCACAGATACGCAGTATTTT. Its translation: CASSPRRYTTDTQYF.

The CDR3 spells CASSLDPGLQETQYF. The CDR3 coding sequence is TGTGCCAGCAGCTTAGACCCGGGACTGCAAGAGACCCAGTACTTC. J is TRBJ2-5 and V is TRBV7-6; maybe TRBD2 (6 bases). Germline V lookup: CDR1 SGHVS, CDR2 FNYEAQ. V was cut by 1 base and J by 2 bases, with 11 bases left in between. This CDR3 comprises 15 residues.

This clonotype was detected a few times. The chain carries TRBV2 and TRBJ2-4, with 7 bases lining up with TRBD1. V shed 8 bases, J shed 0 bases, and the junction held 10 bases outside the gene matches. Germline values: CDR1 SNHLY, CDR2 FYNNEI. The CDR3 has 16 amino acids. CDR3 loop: CASHQQGKLAKNIQYF. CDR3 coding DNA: TGTGCCAGCCACCAACAGGGGAAGTTAGCCAAAAACATTCAGTACTTC.

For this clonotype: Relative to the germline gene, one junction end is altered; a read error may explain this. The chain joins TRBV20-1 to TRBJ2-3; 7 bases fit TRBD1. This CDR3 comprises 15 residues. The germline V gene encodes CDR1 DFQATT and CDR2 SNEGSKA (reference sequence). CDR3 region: CGARDFTGEADTQYF. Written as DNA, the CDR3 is TGCGGTGCTAGAGATTTCACAGGGGAAGCAGATACGCAGTATTTT.

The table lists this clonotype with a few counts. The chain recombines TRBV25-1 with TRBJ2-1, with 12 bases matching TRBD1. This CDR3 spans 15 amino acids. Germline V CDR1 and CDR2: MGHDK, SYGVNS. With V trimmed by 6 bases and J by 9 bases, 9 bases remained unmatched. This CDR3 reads CASRGGQGALIEQFF. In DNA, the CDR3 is TGTGCCAGCAGGGGGGGACAGGGGGCGCTTATTGAGCAGTTCTTC.

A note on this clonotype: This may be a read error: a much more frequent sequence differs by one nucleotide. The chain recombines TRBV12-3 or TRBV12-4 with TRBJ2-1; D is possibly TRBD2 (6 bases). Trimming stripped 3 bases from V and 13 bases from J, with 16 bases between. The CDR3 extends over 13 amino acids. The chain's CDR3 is CASSFFGGETQFF. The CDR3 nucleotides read TGTGCCAGCAGTTTTTTCGGCGGGGAGACCCAGTTCTTC.

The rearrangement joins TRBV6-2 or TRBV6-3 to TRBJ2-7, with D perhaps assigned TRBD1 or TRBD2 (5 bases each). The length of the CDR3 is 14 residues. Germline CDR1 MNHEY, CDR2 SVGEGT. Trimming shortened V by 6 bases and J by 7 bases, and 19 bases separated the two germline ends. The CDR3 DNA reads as TGTGCCAGCAGAAACCTAGGGACCTTCGGGGAGCAGTACTTC. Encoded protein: CASRNLGTFGEQYF.

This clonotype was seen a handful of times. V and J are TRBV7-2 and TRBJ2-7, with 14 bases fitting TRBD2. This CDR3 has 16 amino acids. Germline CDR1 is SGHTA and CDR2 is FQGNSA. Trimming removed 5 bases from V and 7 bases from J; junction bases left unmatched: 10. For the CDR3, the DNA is TGTGCCAGCAGCGAAGCCGGGACTAGCGGGAGTGAAGAGCAGTACTTC. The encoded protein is CASSEAGTSGSEEQYF.

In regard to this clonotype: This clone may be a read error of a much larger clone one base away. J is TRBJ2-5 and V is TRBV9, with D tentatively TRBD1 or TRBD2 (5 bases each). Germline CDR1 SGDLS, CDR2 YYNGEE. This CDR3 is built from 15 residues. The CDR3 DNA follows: TGTGCCAACAGCGTAGACGGGGCGGATTCAAAAGAGCAGTACTTC. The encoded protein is CANSVDGADSKEQYF.

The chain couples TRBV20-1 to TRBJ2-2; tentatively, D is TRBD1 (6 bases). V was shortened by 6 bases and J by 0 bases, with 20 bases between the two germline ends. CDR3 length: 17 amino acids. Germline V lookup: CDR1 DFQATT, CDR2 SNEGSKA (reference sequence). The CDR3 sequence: CSAQPTGRKANTGELFF. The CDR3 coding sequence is TGCAGTGCCCAGCCGACAGGACGTAAAGCGAACACCGGGGAGCTGTTTTTT.

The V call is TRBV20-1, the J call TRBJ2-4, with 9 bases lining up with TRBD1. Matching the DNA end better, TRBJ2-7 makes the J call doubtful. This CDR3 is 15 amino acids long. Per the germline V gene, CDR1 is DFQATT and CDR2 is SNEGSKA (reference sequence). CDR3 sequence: CSARDGGTGFYEQYF. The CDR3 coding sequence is TGCAGTGCTAGAGATGGCGGGACAGGGTTCTACGAGCAGTACTTC.

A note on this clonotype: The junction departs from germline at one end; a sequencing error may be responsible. The CDR3 DNA sequence: TGCGCCGGCAGCCTCGACAGGGACGACGAGCAGTTCTTC. Its translation is CAGSLDRDDEQFF. The chain has TRBV5-1 and TRBJ2-1; TRBD1 matches at 7 bases. The CDR3 consists of 13 residues. CDR1 and CDR2 from the germline V gene are SGHRS and YFSETQ.

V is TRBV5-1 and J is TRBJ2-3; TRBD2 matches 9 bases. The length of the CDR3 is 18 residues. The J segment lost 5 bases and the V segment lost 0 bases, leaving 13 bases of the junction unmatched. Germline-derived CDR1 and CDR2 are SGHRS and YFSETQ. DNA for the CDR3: TGCGCCAGCAGCTTGGATCTAGCGGGGCGACCCGGCAGAGATACGCAGTATTTT. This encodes CASSLDLAGRPGRDTQYF.

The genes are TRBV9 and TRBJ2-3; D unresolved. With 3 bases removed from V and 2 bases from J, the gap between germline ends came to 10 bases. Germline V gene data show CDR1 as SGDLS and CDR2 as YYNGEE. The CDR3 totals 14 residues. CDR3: CASSAYRDTDTQYF. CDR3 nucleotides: TGTGCCAGCAGCGCCTATAGGGACACAGATACGCAGTATTTT.

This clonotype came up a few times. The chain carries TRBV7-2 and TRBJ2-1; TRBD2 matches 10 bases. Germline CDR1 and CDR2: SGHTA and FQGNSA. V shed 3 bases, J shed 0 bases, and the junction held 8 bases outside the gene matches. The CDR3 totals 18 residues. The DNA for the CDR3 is TGTGCCAGCAGCTTTAGCCCGGGACTAGCGAACTCCTACAATGAGCAGTTCTTC. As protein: CASSFSPGLANSYNEQFF.

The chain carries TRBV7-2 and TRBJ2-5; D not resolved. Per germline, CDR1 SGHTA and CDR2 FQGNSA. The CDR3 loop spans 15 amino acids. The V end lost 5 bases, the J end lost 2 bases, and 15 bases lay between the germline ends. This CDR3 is CASSRYEPSQETQYF. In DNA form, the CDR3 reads TGTGCCAGCAGCCGATACGAGCCATCACAAGAGACCCAGTACTTC.

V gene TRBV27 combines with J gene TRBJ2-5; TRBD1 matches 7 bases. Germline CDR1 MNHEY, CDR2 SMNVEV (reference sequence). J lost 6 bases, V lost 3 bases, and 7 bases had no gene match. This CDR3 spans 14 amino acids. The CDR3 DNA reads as TGTGCCAGCAGTTTTGACAGGGCGCGAAAGACCCAGTACTTC. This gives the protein CASSFDRARKTQYF.

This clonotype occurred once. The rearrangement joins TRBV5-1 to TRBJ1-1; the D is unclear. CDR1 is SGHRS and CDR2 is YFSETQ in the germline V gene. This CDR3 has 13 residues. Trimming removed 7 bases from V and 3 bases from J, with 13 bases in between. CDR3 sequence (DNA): TGCGCCAGCGCAACGGGTTCTGACACTGAAGCTTTCTTT. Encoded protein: CASATGSDTEAFF.

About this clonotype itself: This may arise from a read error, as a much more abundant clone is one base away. The CDR3 reads CASRDTFQETQYF. DNA of the CDR3: TGTGCCAGCAGGGACACCTTCCAAGAGACCCAGTACTTC. The chain has TRBV27 and TRBJ2-5, with D tentatively TRBD1 (5 bases). The CDR3 length is 13 residues. The V gene lost 6 bases and the J gene lost 1 base, with 9 bases spanning the gap. Germline CDR1 is MNHEY and CDR2 is SMNVEV (reference sequence).

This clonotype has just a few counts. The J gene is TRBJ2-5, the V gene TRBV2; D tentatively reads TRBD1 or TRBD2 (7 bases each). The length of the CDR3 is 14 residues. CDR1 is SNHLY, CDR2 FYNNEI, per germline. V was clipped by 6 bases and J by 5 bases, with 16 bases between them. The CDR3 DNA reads TGTGCCAGCAGCGGCACAGGGGAGGGGGAGACCCAGTACTTC. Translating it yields CASSGTGEGETQYF.

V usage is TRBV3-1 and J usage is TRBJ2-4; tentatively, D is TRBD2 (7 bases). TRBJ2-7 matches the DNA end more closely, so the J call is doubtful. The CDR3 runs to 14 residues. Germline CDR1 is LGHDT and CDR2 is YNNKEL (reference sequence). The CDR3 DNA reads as TGTGCCAGCAGCCGTGAAGGGAGGGGGGACGAGCAGTACTTC. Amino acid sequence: CASSREGRGDEQYF.

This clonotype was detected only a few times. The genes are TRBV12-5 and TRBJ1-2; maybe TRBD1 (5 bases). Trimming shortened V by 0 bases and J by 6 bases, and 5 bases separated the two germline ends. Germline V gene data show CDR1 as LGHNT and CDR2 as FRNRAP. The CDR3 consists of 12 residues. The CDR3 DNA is TGTGCTAGTGGTTTGGTACAGGATGGCTACACCTTC. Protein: CASGLVQDGYTF.